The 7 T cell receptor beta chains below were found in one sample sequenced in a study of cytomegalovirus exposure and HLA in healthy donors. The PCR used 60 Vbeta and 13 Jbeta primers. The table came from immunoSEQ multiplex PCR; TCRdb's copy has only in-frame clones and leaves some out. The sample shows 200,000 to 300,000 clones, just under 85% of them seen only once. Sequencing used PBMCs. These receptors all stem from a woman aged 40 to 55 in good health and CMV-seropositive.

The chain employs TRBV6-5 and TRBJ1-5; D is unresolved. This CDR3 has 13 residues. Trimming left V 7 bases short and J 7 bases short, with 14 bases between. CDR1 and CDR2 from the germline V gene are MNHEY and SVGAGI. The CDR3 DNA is TGTGCCAGCAAAGGAGATCTGAACCAGCCCCAGCATTTT. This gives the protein CASKGDLNQPQHF.

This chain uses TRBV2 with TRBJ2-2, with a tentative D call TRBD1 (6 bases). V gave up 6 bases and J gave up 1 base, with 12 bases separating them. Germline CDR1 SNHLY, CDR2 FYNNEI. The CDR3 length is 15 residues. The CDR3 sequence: CASRQGTQNTGELFF. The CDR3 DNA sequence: TGTGCCAGCAGGCAGGGGACGCAGAACACCGGGGAGCTGTTTTTT.

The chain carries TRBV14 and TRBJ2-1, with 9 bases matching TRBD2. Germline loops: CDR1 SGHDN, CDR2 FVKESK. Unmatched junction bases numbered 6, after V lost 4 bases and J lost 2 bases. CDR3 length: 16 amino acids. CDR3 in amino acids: CASSLRAGGTYNEQFF. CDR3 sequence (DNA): TGTGCCAGCAGCCTCCGGGCGGGAGGGACCTACAATGAGCAGTTCTTC.

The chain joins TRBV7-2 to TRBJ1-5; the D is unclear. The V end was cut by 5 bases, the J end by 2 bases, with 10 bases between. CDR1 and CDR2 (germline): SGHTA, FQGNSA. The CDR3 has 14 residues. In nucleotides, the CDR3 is TGTGCCAGCAGCCCCGACGGAGGCAATCAGCCCCAGCATTTT. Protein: CASSPDGGNQPQHF.

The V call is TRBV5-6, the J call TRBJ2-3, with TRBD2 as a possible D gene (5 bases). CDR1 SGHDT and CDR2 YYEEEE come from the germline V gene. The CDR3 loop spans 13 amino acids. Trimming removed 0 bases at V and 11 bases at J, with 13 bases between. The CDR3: CASSLGDYIMQYF. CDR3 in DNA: TGTGCCAGCAGCTTGGGCGACTACATTATGCAGTATTTT. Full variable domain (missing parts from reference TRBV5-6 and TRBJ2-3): DAGVTQSPTHLIKTRGQQVTLRCSPKSGHDTVSWYQQALGQGPQFIFQYYEEEERQRGNFPDRFSGHQFPNYSSELNVNALLLGDSALYLCASSLGDYIMQYFGPGTRLTVL.

The CDR3 DNA is TGCGCCAGCAGCCTCTCGGGACTGAACAATCAGCCCCAGCATTTT. The encoded protein is CASSLSGLNNQPQHF. The rearrangement joins TRBV5-1 to TRBJ1-5; D is perhaps TRBD1 (5 bases). The germline gives CDR1 SGHRS, CDR2 YFSETQ. V was pared by 4 bases and J by 3 bases, with 14 bases between. CDR3 length: 15 amino acids.

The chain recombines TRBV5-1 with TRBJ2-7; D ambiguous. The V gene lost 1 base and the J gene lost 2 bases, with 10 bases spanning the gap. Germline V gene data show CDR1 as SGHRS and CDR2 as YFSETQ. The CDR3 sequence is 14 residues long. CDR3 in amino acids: CASSLTSLTYEQYF. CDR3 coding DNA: TGCGCCAGCAGCTTGACATCCCTTACCTACGAGCAGTACTTC.